Listed here are 15 T cell receptor beta chains from one sample, sequenced in a study of blood T cell repertoires in COVID-19. This table comes from immunoSEQ multiplex PCR, and its TCRdb copy is limited to in-frame clones, with some not included. The data contain some 250,000 clones, more than 65% of them seen just once; the ten biggest clones take up about 7.4%. The specimen sequenced was peripheral blood. The receptors originated from a woman older than 75 with acute or convalescent COVID-19.

The V and J genes are TRBV6-5 and TRBJ2-5; D is uncertain. Germline values: CDR1 MNHEY, CDR2 SVGAGI. Trimming stripped 8 bases from V and 5 bases from J, with 9 bases between. The CDR3 covers 11 residues. In DNA, the CDR3 is TGTGCCAGCCGGGTTTTCGAGACCCAGTACTTC. It encodes CASRVFETQYF.

The CDR3 loop is CATSRPDSMNTEAFF. CDR3 DNA sequence: TGTGCCACCAGCAGACCAGACAGCATGAACACTGAAGCTTTCTTT. The J gene is TRBJ1-1, the V gene TRBV15; D possibly corresponds to TRBD1 (5 bases). Between the trimmed V and J ends, which lost 2 bases and 0 bases, there was a span of 10 bases. Per the germline V gene, CDR1 is LNHNV and CDR2 is YYDKDF (reference sequence). There are 15 residues in the CDR3.

This clone was detected once. This chain links TRBV6-1 with TRBJ2-5; 8 bases align to TRBD1. The CDR3 has 14 amino acids. CDR1 is MNHNS and CDR2 is SASEGT in the germline V gene. J gave up 4 bases and V 2 bases, and 3 bases lay outside the gene matches. This chain's CDR3 is CASSESGQGETQYF. Written as DNA, the CDR3 is TGTGCCAGCAGTGAAAGCGGACAGGGAGAGACCCAGTACTTC.

CDR3 protein: CASSRGLNQPQHF. For the CDR3, the DNA is TGTGCCAGCAGCCGCGGACTCAATCAGCCCCAGCATTTT. The J gene is TRBJ1-5, the V gene TRBV3-1 (or the pseudogene TRBV3-2); D gene ambiguous. Trimming left V 4 bases short and J 3 bases short, with 7 bases between. The germline CDR1 and CDR2 sequences are LGHDT and YNNKEL (reference sequence). The CDR3 loop spans 13 amino acids.

This chain connects TRBV21-1 to TRBJ2-4; the table's D call, TRBD1, was not checked against the DNA. TRBV21-1 is classified as a pseudogene. There are 24 residues in the CDR3. CDR3 region: CASSKGPTAGGPSTYPLAKNIQYF. CDR3 in DNA: TGTGCCAGCAGCAAAGGGCCCACGGCAGGGGGACCATCAACGTACCCCCTAGCCAAAAACATTCAGTACTTC.

This clone was seen a handful of times. The rearrangement links TRBV5-1 to TRBJ1-3; D may be TRBD1 (6 bases). Looked up from germline, CDR1 is SGHRS and CDR2 is YFSETQ. The CDR3 loop spans 15 amino acids. Trimming removed 2 bases at V and 4 bases at J, with 13 bases between. Here the CDR3 reads CASSLWVGTGNTIYF. DNA for the CDR3: TGCGCCAGCAGCTTATGGGTCGGGACAGGAAACACCATATATTTT.

In its sample, this clone was seen a few times. This sequence joins TRBV7-8 and TRBJ1-5; D uncertain. Trimming left V 2 bases short and J 6 bases short, with 8 bases between. The CDR3 length is 13 residues. Germline lookup yields CDR1 SGHVS and CDR2 FQNEAQ. CDR3 nucleotide sequence: TGTGCCAGCAGCTTATTTAGTAGTCAGCCCCAGCATTTT. This encodes CASSLFSSQPQHF.

A single count supports this clone. The chain links TRBV2 to TRBJ1-2; 7 positions match TRBD1. CDR1 is SNHLY, CDR2 FYNNEI, per germline. The CDR3 loop spans 13 amino acids. Losses at the gene ends were 6 bases for V and 4 bases for J; bases not matched to a gene: 5. The CDR3 region has the DNA TGTGCCAGCAGCGCTGGACAGGCCTATGGCTACACCTTC. Translated: CASSAGQAYGYTF. The full variable domain, in which reference TRBV2 and TRBJ1-2 provide the parts outside the CDR3, is EPEVTQTPSHQVTQMGQEVILRCVPISNHLYFYWYRQILGQKVEFLVSFYNNEISEKSEIFDDQFSVERPDGSNFTLKIRSTKLEDSAMYFCASSAGQAYGYTFGSGTRLTVV.

The chain carries TRBV2 and TRBJ1-3; D gene ambiguous. Germline V gives CDR1 SNHLY, CDR2 FYNNEI. This CDR3 has 16 amino acids. V was pared by 6 bases and J by 3 bases, with 18 bases between. Here the CDR3 DNA reads TGTGCCAGCAGCTCCCGTGGGGAGGGTAGTGGAAACACCATATATTTT. It specifies CASSSRGEGSGNTIYF.

The chain links TRBV2 to TRBJ2-7; D may be TRBD1 (5 bases). This CDR3 spans 15 amino acids. Germline-derived CDR1 and CDR2 are SNHLY and FYNNEI. Trimming stripped 6 bases from V and 0 bases from J, with 15 bases between. The CDR3: CASSYDRQFSYEQYF. Here the CDR3 DNA reads TGTGCCAGCAGCTACGACCGACAGTTCTCCTACGAGCAGTACTTC.

This clone was picked up one time. This chain uses TRBV6-5 with TRBJ1-4, with a possible D match to TRBD1 (5 bases). The CDR3 consists of 14 residues. V lost 7 bases, J lost 7 bases, and 16 bases lay in between. Germline loops: CDR1 MNHEY, CDR2 SVGAGI. CDR3 in DNA: TGTGCCAGCACCCAGGGCATGGGTAGTGAAAAACTGTTTTTT. Its protein is CASTQGMGSEKLFF.

Turning to this clone: The sample carries other DNA sequences with the same CDR3. The V call is TRBV9, the J call TRBJ2-1; 8 bases are shared with TRBD2. The J segment lost 7 bases and the V segment lost 0 bases, leaving 6 bases of the junction unmatched. The length of the CDR3 is 15 residues. Germline CDR1 and CDR2: SGDLS and YYNGEE. DNA for the CDR3: TGTGCCAGCAGCGTAGGTGGACTAGCCTCGAATGAGCAGTTCTTC. This gives the protein CASSVGGLASNEQFF.

The chain combines TRBV29-1 with TRBJ1-5; 8 positions match TRBD1. After removal of 2 bases from V and 7 bases from J, the junction contained 4 bases not matched to a gene. CDR3 length: 13 residues. CDR1 and CDR2 from the germline V gene are SQVTM and ANQGSEA. The CDR3 loop reads CSVEQGAGQPQHF. The CDR3 DNA reads as TGCAGCGTTGAACAGGGGGCAGGACAGCCCCAGCATTTT. The variable domain in full, completed from reference TRBV29-1 and TRBJ1-5, reads SAVISQKPSRDICQRGTSLTIQCQVDSQVTMMFWYRQQPGQSLTLIATANQGSEATYESGFVIDKFPISRPNLTFSTLTVSNMSPEDSSIYLCSVEQGAGQPQHFGDGTRLSIL.

V and J are TRBV3-1 (or the pseudogene TRBV3-2) and TRBJ2-7, with TRBD2 identical over 12 bases. CDR3 length: 18 amino acids. V lost 3 bases to trimming and J lost 2 bases; unmatched junction nucleotides: 11. Germline CDR1 LGHDT, CDR2 YNNKEL (reference sequence). This chain's CDR3 is CASSHFPRGLAGTYEQYF. CDR3 in DNA: TGTGCCAGCAGCCATTTCCCCCGGGGACTAGCGGGTACCTACGAGCAGTACTTC.

This clone appeared once. The rearrangement links TRBV3-1 (or the pseudogene TRBV3-2) to TRBJ1-1, with D possibly TRBD1 on 6 matching bases. The CDR3 extends over 14 amino acids. CDR1 and CDR2 (germline): LGHDT, YNNKEL (reference sequence). Trimming stripped 0 bases from V and 6 bases from J, with 11 bases between. This CDR3 reads CASSQDQGPAEAFF. CDR3 nucleotides: TGTGCCAGCAGCCAAGACCAGGGGCCGGCTGAAGCTTTCTTT.